This TCR beta chain comes out of a study of blood T cell repertoires in COVID-19. The overall study: Specimens from acute and convalescent COVID-19 originated in the United States, Italy and Spain. T cells, B-cell-depleted T cells, or PBMCs supplied cDNA or gDNA.

In this sample, this clone turned up once. The CDR3 is made up of 17 amino acids. Germline CDR1 reads LGHNA; CDR2 reads YSLEER. Unmatched junction bases numbered 9, after V lost 0 bases and J lost 3 bases. Original handling: Estimated nucleated cell counts came from reference gene primer amplification. Repertoires were generated with immunoSEQ multiplex PCR, while TCRdb's copy carries only in-frame clones and drops some. The D gene and trimming were derived from the DNA, and the V and J assignments and clone size from that table. Altogether approximately 90,000 clones are present, about three quarters being singletons, with the ten largest covering roughly 14%.

The clonotype originates from an elderly woman with acute or convalescent COVID-19. This rearrangement joins TRBV4-3 to TRBJ2-7, with 9 bases fitting TRBD2. The sequencing input was peripheral blood. The CDR3 is CASSQDGVRTSDYEQYF. As DNA, the CDR3 is TGCGCCAGCAGCCAAGATGGCGTAAGGACTAGCGACTACGAGCAGTACTTC.